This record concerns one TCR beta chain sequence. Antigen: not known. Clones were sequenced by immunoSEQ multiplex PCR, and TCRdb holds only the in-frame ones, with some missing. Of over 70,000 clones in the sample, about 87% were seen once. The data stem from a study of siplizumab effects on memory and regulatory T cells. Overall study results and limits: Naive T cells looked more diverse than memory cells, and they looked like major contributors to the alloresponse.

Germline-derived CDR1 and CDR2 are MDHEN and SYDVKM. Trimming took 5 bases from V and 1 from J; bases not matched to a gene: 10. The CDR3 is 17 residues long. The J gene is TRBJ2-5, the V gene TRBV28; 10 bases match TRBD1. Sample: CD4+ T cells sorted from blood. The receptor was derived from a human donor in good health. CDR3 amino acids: CASSTGQGPRSQETQYF. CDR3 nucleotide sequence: TGTGCCAGCAGTACGGGACAGGGGCCACGTTCCCAAGAGACCCAGTACTTC.